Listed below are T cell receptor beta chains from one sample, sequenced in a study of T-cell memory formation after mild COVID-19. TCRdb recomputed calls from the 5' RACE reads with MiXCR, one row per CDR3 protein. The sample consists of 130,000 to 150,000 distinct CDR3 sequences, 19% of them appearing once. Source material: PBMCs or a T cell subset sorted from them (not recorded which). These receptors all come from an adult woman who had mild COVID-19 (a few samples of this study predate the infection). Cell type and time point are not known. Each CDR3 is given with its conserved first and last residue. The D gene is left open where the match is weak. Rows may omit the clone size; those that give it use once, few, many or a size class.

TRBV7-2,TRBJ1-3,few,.,CASSLAHAGPQHTIYF,TGTGCCAGCAGCTTAGCGCATGCTGGGCCGCAGCACACCATATATTTT
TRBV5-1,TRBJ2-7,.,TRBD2,CASSRSSGGSYEQYF,TGCGCCAGCAGCCGCTCTTCGGGGGGGTCCTACGAGCAGTACTTC
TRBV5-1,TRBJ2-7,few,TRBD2,CASSLVAGGDYEQYF,TGCGCCAGCAGCTTGGTCGCGGGGGGGGACTACGAGCAGTACTTC
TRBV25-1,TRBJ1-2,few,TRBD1,CASSGPNRGGYTF,TGTGCCAGCAGTGGCCCGAACAGGGGAGGCTACACCTTC
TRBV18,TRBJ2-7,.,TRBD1,CASSPSRTGSYEQYF,TGTGCCAGCTCGCCCTCACGGACAGGTTCCTACGAGCAGTACTTC
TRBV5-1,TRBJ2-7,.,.,CASSHGQTYEQYF,TGCGCCAGCAGCCATGGACAGACCTACGAGCAGTACTTC
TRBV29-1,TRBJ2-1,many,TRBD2,CSVERNGRRFEQFF,TGCAGCGTTGAACGGAACGGGAGGAGGTTTGAGCAGTTCTTC
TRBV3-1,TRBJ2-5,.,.,CASSQESRGREKTQYF,TGTGCCAGCAGCCAAGAATCCCGGGGCAGGGAAAAGACCCAGTACTTC
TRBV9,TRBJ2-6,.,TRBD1,CASSVGQGSGANVLTF,TGTGCCAGCAGCGTAGGACAGGGGTCTGGGGCCAACGTCCTGACTTTC
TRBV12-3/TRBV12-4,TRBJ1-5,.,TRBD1,CASSPARDRAFQPQHF,TGTGCCAGCAGTCCCGCCCGGGACAGGGCTTTTCAGCCCCAGCATTTT
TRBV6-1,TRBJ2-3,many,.,CASRVRNTDTQYF,TGTGCCAGCAGGGTCCGCAACACAGATACGCAGTATTTT
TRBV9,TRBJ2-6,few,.,CASSPRPGSWANVLTF,TGTGCCAGCAGCCCCCGGCCCGGGAGCTGGGCCAACGTCCTGACTTTC
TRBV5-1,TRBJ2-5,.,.,CASRSAPGGRETQYF,TGCGCCAGCCGATCCGCACCGGGGGGCAGAGAGACCCAGTACTTC
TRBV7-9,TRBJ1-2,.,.,CASSLGRDGGYTF,TGTGCCAGCAGCTTAGGCAGGGACGGTGGCTACACCTTC
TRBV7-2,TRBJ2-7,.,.,CASSLDRYSYEQYF,TGTGCCAGCAGCTTAGACAGATACTCCTACGAGCAGTACTTC
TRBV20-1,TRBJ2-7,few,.,CSARDLRQGSYEQYF,TGCAGTGCTAGAGATTTGCGTCAAGGTAGCTACGAGCAGTACTTC
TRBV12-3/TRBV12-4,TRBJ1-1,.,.,CASSFTENTEAFF,TGTGCCAGCAGTTTTACGGAGAACACTGAAGCTTTCTTT
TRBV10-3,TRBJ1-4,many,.,CAISDKGGYEKLFF,TGTGCCATCAGTGACAAGGGGGGTTATGAAAAACTGTTTTTT
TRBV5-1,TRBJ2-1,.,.,CASTTDSSYNEQFF,TGCGCCAGCACCACGGACAGCTCCTACAATGAGCAGTTCTTC
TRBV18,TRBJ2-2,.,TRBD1,CASSYGQGGTGELFF,TGTGCCAGCTCATACGGACAGGGTGGAACCGGGGAGCTGTTTTTT
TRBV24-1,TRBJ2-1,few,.,CATSAPGNEQFF,TGTGCCACCAGTGCCCCCGGGAATGAGCAGTTCTTC
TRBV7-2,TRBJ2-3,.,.,CASSLANTDTQYF,TGTGCCAGCAGCTTAGCAAACACAGATACGCAGTATTTT
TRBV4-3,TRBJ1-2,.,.,CASSQDTYGYTF,TGCGCCAGCAGCCAAGATACGTATGGCTACACCTTC
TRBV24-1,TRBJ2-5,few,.,CATSDAGGVGETQYF,TGTGCCACCAGTGACGCTGGGGGTGTGGGGGAGACCCAGTACTTC
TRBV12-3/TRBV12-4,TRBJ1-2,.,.,CASSEDRFRGYTF,TGTGCCAGCAGTGAAGACAGGTTCAGGGGCTACACCTTC
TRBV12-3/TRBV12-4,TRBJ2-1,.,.,CASSFRPDYNEQFF,TGTGCCAGCAGTTTTCGGCCAGACTACAATGAGCAGTTCTTC
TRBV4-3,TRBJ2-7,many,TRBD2,CASSQQTSGAGGEQYF,TGCGCCAGCAGCCAGCAAACTAGCGGTGCCGGGGGCGAGCAGTACTTC
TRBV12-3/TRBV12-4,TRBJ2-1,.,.,CASLTDSYNEQFF,TGTGCCAGCTTAACCGACTCCTACAATGAGCAGTTCTTC
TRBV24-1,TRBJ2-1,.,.,CATSDLTSGGVKEQFF,TGTGCCACCAGTGATCTGACTAGTGGGGGAGTCAAGGAGCAGTTCTTC
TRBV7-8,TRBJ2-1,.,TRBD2,CASSPGREGLNSYNEQFF,TGTGCCAGCAGCCCCGGGCGGGAGGGCCTAAATTCCTACAATGAGCAGTTCTTC
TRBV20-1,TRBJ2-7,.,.,CSARDFRQGFAYEQYF,TGCAGTGCTAGAGATTTTAGGCAGGGCTTTGCCTACGAGCAGTACTTC
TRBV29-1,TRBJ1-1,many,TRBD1,CSARQGRTEAFF,TGCAGCGCCCGACAGGGGAGGACTGAAGCTTTCTTT
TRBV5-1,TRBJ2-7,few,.,CASSSTGTKYEQYF,TGCGCCAGCAGCTCAACCGGGACGAAATACGAGCAGTACTTC
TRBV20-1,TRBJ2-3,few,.,CSARDPGGTDTQYF,TGCAGTGCTAGAGATCCCGGAGGCACAGATACGCAGTATTTT
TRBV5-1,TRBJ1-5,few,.,CASSLDGQAGNQPQHF,TGCGCCAGCAGCTTGGACGGCCAGGCAGGCAATCAGCCCCAGCATTTT
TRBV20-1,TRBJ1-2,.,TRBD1,CSALGQGQEYYGYTF,TGCAGTGCTCTCGGACAGGGACAGGAGTACTATGGCTACACCTTC
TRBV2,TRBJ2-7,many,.,CASRDGPGSYEQYF,TGTGCCAGCCGTGACGGTCCGGGCTCCTACGAGCAGTACTTC
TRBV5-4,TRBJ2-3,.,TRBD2,CASRRAGGPSDTQYF,TGTGCCAGCCGTAGAGCGGGGGGGCCTTCAGATACGCAGTATTTT
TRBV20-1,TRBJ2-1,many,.,CSAPEPKSSYNEQFF,TGCAGTGCTCCAGAACCGAAAAGCTCCTACAATGAGCAGTTCTTC
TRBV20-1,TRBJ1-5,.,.,CSARDGVRPQHF,TGCAGTGCTAGGGATGGGGTGAGACCCCAGCATTTT
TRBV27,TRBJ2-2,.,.,CASSLSKGGPGELFF,TGTGCCAGCAGTTTATCGAAGGGGGGACCTGGGGAGCTGTTTTTT
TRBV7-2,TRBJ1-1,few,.,CASSLEVWHRDTEAFF,TGTGCCAGCAGCTTAGAGGTCTGGCACAGGGACACTGAAGCTTTCTTT
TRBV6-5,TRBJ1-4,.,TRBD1,CASSYTLPGTGDEKLFF,TGTGCCAGCAGTTACACACTACCCGGGACAGGAGATGAAAAACTGTTTTTT
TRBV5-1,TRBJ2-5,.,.,CASRRDSQETQYF,TGCGCCAGCAGGCGGGACAGTCAAGAGACCCAGTACTTC
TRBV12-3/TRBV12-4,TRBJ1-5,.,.,CASSLRTSNQPQHF,TGTGCCAGCAGTTTGCGGACTAGCAATCAGCCCCAGCATTTT
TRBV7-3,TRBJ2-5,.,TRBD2,CASSLTGTTSGETQYF,TGTGCCAGCAGCTTAACGGGGACTACCAGCGGGGAGACCCAGTACTTC
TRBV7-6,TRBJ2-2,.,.,CASSFGQSNTGELFF,TGTGCCAGCAGCTTTGGACAGTCGAACACCGGGGAGCTGTTTTTT
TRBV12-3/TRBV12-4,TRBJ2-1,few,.,CVIGALDYNEQFF,TGTGTAATTGGCGCGCTAGACTACAATGAGCAGTTCTTC